The source of this TCR beta chain is a study of T cell changes during pregnancy in multiple sclerosis. This CDR3 comprises 14 residues. CDR1 SGHVS and CDR2 FNYEAQ come from the germline V gene. Trimming stripped 5 bases from V and 2 bases from J, with 12 bases between. The repertoire was sequenced with immunoSEQ multiplex PCR; TCRdb's copy has only in-frame clones and lacks some. In the table there are roughly 40,000 clones, about 89% of which are singletons. This TCR derives from a female donor with multiple sclerosis, enrolled in a pregnancy study. The chain employs TRBV7-6 and TRBJ1-2; D gene uncertain. The specimen comprised CD4+ T cells from peripheral blood mononuclear cells, sampled in the first trimester of pregnancy. DNA of the CDR3: TGTGCCAGCAGCGGCTTACAGAAGAACTATGGCTACACCTTC. It translates to CASSGLQKNYGYTF.